These T cell receptor beta chains were read from a single sample in a study of blood T cell repertoires in COVID-19. Data came from immunoSEQ multiplex PCR; TCRdb stores just in-frame clones and leaves some out. The data contain about 160,000 clones, roughly 88% of them seen just once; the ten biggest clones take up around 7%. Specimen: PBMCs or T cells enriched from blood (not recorded which). These receptors were taken from a woman in her fifties or sixties who had recovered from COVID-19. Both conserved end residues are part of each CDR3. The D gene is left open where the match is weak. Where a row states a size, it is once, few, many or the class of an expanded clone; other rows omit it.

v_call: TRBV19; clone_size: .; j_call: TRBJ1-2; d_call: .; cdr3_length: 14; cdr3_nt: TGTGCCGTGCAACCCAGGGGTAATCTCTATGGCTACACCTTC; cdr3_aa: CAVQPRGNLYGYTF
v_call: TRBV6-2/TRBV6-3; clone_size: few; j_call: TRBJ1-2; d_call: .; cdr3_length: 13; cdr3_nt: TGTGCCAGCAGCAACACGCGGGGTGAGGGCTACACCTTC; cdr3_aa: CASSNTRGEGYTF
v_call: TRBV9; clone_size: .; j_call: TRBJ2-2; d_call: TRBD2; cdr3_length: 17; cdr3_nt: TGTGCCAGCAGCGTAGTCCCGCGGGGGGGCAACACCGGGGAGCTGTTTTTT; cdr3_aa: CASSVVPRGGNTGELFF
v_call: TRBV7-2; clone_size: .; j_call: TRBJ2-7; d_call: .; cdr3_length: 16; cdr3_nt: TGTGCCAGCAGCCCTATCGGGGGCGGGGGATCCTACGAGCAGTACTTC; cdr3_aa: CASSPIGGGGSYEQYF
v_call: TRBV5-1; clone_size: .; j_call: TRBJ2-3; d_call: TRBD2; cdr3_length: 17; cdr3_nt: TGCGCCAGCAGCTTGGCTACGGGGACTAGCGGGACGGATACGCAGTATTTT; cdr3_aa: CASSLATGTSGTDTQYF
v_call: TRBV7-8; clone_size: .; j_call: TRBJ1-5; d_call: TRBD1; cdr3_length: 17; cdr3_nt: TGTGCCAGCAGCTTAGAGGTGACAGGGGTGCGCAATCAGCCCCAGCATTTT; cdr3_aa: CASSLEVTGVRNQPQHF
v_call: TRBV5-5; clone_size: .; j_call: TRBJ1-3; d_call: TRBD1; cdr3_length: 17; cdr3_nt: TGTGCCAGCAGCTTGTCGGGACAGGGACTCTCTGGAAACACCATATATTTT; cdr3_aa: CASSLSGQGLSGNTIYF
v_call: TRBV7-2; clone_size: .; j_call: TRBJ1-6; d_call: .; cdr3_length: 17; cdr3_nt: TGTGCCAGCAGCTTAGGCTGGGGGCGAAGCAATAATTCACCCCTCCACTTT; cdr3_aa: CASSLGWGRSNNSPLHF
v_call: TRBV4-3; clone_size: .; j_call: TRBJ2-1; d_call: TRBD1; cdr3_length: 16; cdr3_nt: TGCGCCAGCAGCCAACCGGGACAGGGAGTATTGAATGAGCAGTTCTTC; cdr3_aa: CASSQPGQGVLNEQFF
v_call: TRBV5-1; clone_size: .; j_call: TRBJ1-2; d_call: TRBD1; cdr3_length: 14; cdr3_nt: TGCGCCAGCAGCTTGAGGGACAGCGCCTATGGCTACACCTTC; cdr3_aa: CASSLRDSAYGYTF
v_call: TRBV3-1/TRBV3-2; clone_size: .; j_call: TRBJ2-1; d_call: TRBD2; cdr3_length: 19; cdr3_nt: TGTGCCAGCAGCCAAGATCGCCTAGCGGGGGGGAACTCCTACAATGAGCAGTTCTTC; cdr3_aa: CASSQDRLAGGNSYNEQFF
v_call: TRBV27; clone_size: .; j_call: TRBJ1-1; d_call: .; cdr3_length: 16; cdr3_nt: TGTGCCAGCAGGAGGGGACTCCATGACATGAACACTGAAGCTTTCTTT; cdr3_aa: CASRRGLHDMNTEAFF
v_call: TRBV6-2/TRBV6-3; clone_size: .; j_call: TRBJ2-7; d_call: TRBD2; cdr3_length: 15; cdr3_nt: TGTGCCAGCAGTCGGCGGACTAGCGATCCCTACGAGCAGTACTTC; cdr3_aa: CASSRRTSDPYEQYF
v_call: TRBV7-6; clone_size: .; j_call: TRBJ1-2; d_call: TRBD1; cdr3_length: 18; cdr3_nt: TGTGCCAGCAGCTTTGGGGGCCCGGACAGGGGGCTCGCCTATGGCTACACCTTC; cdr3_aa: CASSFGGPDRGLAYGYTF
v_call: TRBV6-1; clone_size: .; j_call: TRBJ1-4; d_call: .; cdr3_length: 16; cdr3_nt: TGTGCCAGCAGTGAAGCCAGGGGCTCCTATAATGAAAAACTGTTTTTT; cdr3_aa: CASSEARGSYNEKLFF
v_call: TRBV7-8; clone_size: .; j_call: TRBJ1-3; d_call: .; cdr3_length: 16; cdr3_nt: TGTGCCAGCAGCTTAGGGACAATGAACTCTGGAAACACCATATATTTT; cdr3_aa: CASSLGTMNSGNTIYF
v_call: TRBV30; clone_size: .; j_call: TRBJ1-3; d_call: TRBD1; cdr3_length: 14; cdr3_nt: TGTGCCTGGAGTCAGGGGGCGGCTGGAAACACCATATATTTT; cdr3_aa: CAWSQGAAGNTIYF
v_call: TRBV5-6; clone_size: .; j_call: TRBJ2-1; d_call: TRBD1; cdr3_length: 16; cdr3_nt: TGTGCCAGCAGCTTGGAGGGGGCAGGGTGGGTCGATGAGCAGTTCTTC; cdr3_aa: CASSLEGAGWVDEQFF
v_call: TRBV10-3; clone_size: .; j_call: TRBJ2-3; d_call: TRBD2; cdr3_length: 13; cdr3_nt: TGTGCCATCTTGGCTAGCGGGGGGGACACGCAGTATTTT; cdr3_aa: CAILASGGDTQYF
v_call: TRBV9; clone_size: .; j_call: TRBJ2-7; d_call: TRBD1; cdr3_length: 15; cdr3_nt: TGTGCCAGCAGCGCCCTCGACAGGGGGCGATACGAGCAGTACTTC; cdr3_aa: CASSALDRGRYEQYF
v_call: TRBV7-9; clone_size: .; j_call: TRBJ1-1; d_call: TRBD1; cdr3_length: 18; cdr3_nt: TGTGCCAGCAGCTTAGTGGGCAGGGGGCTCGCCCCGAACACTGAAGCTTTCTTT; cdr3_aa: CASSLVGRGLAPNTEAFF
v_call: TRBV5-1; clone_size: .; j_call: TRBJ2-2; d_call: TRBD2; cdr3_length: 14; cdr3_nt: TGCGCCAGCAGCTTAGGGACTAAAACCGGGGAGCTGTTTTTT; cdr3_aa: CASSLGTKTGELFF
v_call: TRBV6-5; clone_size: .; j_call: TRBJ2-1; d_call: .; cdr3_length: 13; cdr3_nt: TGTGCCAGCAGGCTAGACAGGCGGAATGAGCAGTTCTTC; cdr3_aa: CASRLDRRNEQFF
v_call: TRBV12-3/TRBV12-4; clone_size: .; j_call: TRBJ2-1; d_call: .; cdr3_length: 13; cdr3_nt: TGTGCCAGCAGTTTCGACAACTACAATGAGCAGTTCTTC; cdr3_aa: CASSFDNYNEQFF
v_call: TRBV24-1; clone_size: .; j_call: TRBJ1-5; d_call: .; cdr3_length: 15; cdr3_nt: TGTGCCACCAGTGCGTCAACTGATAGCAATCAGCCCCAGCATTTT; cdr3_aa: CATSASTDSNQPQHF
v_call: TRBV11-2; clone_size: .; j_call: TRBJ2-7; d_call: .; cdr3_length: 14; cdr3_nt: TGTGCCAGCAGCTCTCTTCGACGGGGGTACGAGCAGTACTTC; cdr3_aa: CASSSLRRGYEQYF
v_call: TRBV24-1; clone_size: once; j_call: TRBJ2-7; d_call: TRBD2; cdr3_length: 14; cdr3_nt: TGTGCCACCAGTCCTAGCGGGGTGTCCTACGAGCAGTACTTC; cdr3_aa: CATSPSGVSYEQYF
v_call: TRBV5-6; clone_size: .; j_call: TRBJ1-2; d_call: .; cdr3_length: 13; cdr3_nt: TGTGCCAGCACTTTTCCCGGCGGCTATGGCTACACCTTC; cdr3_aa: CASTFPGGYGYTF
v_call: TRBV5-1; clone_size: .; j_call: TRBJ2-7; d_call: TRBD2; cdr3_length: 15; cdr3_nt: TGCGCCAGCAGCGACTCCGGGACTAGTCTCCGCGAGCAGTACTTC; cdr3_aa: CASSDSGTSLREQYF
v_call: TRBV12-5; clone_size: .; j_call: TRBJ1-4; d_call: .; cdr3_length: 13; cdr3_nt: TGTGCTAGTGGGCGGGAATTGTCAGAGAAACTGTTTTTT; cdr3_aa: CASGRELSEKLFF
v_call: TRBV27; clone_size: .; j_call: TRBJ1-3; d_call: TRBD1; cdr3_length: 15; cdr3_nt: TGTGCCAGCAAGGTTACAGGGGGCGCTGGAAACACCATATATTTT; cdr3_aa: CASKVTGGAGNTIYF
v_call: TRBV18; clone_size: .; j_call: TRBJ2-7; d_call: TRBD1; cdr3_length: 12; cdr3_nt: TGTGCCAGCGGGGGACAGAACTACGAGCAGTACTTC; cdr3_aa: CASGGQNYEQYF
v_call: TRBV10-3; clone_size: .; j_call: TRBJ1-5; d_call: TRBD1; cdr3_length: 17; cdr3_nt: TGTGCCATCAGGGAGCGGGACAGCGGGTATAGCAATCAGCCCCAGCATTTT; cdr3_aa: CAIRERDSGYSNQPQHF
v_call: TRBV30; clone_size: .; j_call: TRBJ2-7; d_call: TRBD2; cdr3_length: 14; cdr3_nt: TGTGCCTGGAGTAAGGGGACTAGGGGGTACGAGCAGTACTTC; cdr3_aa: CAWSKGTRGYEQYF
v_call: TRBV29-1; clone_size: .; j_call: TRBJ2-1; d_call: TRBD2; cdr3_length: 13; cdr3_nt: TGCAGCGTTGAAGGGACTAGCCTTCATGAGCAGTTCTTC; cdr3_aa: CSVEGTSLHEQFF
v_call: TRBV6-4; clone_size: .; j_call: TRBJ1-1; d_call: .; cdr3_length: 14; cdr3_nt: TGTGCCAGCAGTGAGGATCGGGGAAATACTGAAGCTTTCTTT; cdr3_aa: CASSEDRGNTEAFF
v_call: TRBV5-1; clone_size: .; j_call: TRBJ2-7; d_call: TRBD2; cdr3_length: 17; cdr3_nt: TGCGCCAGCAGATTGGGACTAGCGGGGCTTGCCGCCCACGAGCAGTACTTC; cdr3_aa: CASRLGLAGLAAHEQYF
v_call: TRBV7-2; clone_size: .; j_call: TRBJ1-6; d_call: .; cdr3_length: 14; cdr3_nt: TGTGCCAGCAGCTTAGGGGACATTAATTCACCCCTCCACTTT; cdr3_aa: CASSLGDINSPLHF
v_call: TRBV7-3; clone_size: .; j_call: TRBJ2-3; d_call: TRBD2; cdr3_length: 17; cdr3_nt: TGTGCCAGCAGCCCAATTACGAGCGGGGGGGCTGGGGATACGCAGTATTTT; cdr3_aa: CASSPITSGGAGDTQYF
v_call: TRBV4-1; clone_size: once; j_call: TRBJ2-7; d_call: .; cdr3_length: 14; cdr3_nt: TGCGCCAGCAGCCAAGTAGCGGATTCCTACGAGCAGTACTTC; cdr3_aa: CASSQVADSYEQYF
v_call: TRBV19; clone_size: .; j_call: TRBJ2-5; d_call: .; cdr3_length: 16; cdr3_nt: TGTGCCAGTAGCACCGTCGGGACATCTATTCAAGAGACCCAGTACTTC; cdr3_aa: CASSTVGTSIQETQYF